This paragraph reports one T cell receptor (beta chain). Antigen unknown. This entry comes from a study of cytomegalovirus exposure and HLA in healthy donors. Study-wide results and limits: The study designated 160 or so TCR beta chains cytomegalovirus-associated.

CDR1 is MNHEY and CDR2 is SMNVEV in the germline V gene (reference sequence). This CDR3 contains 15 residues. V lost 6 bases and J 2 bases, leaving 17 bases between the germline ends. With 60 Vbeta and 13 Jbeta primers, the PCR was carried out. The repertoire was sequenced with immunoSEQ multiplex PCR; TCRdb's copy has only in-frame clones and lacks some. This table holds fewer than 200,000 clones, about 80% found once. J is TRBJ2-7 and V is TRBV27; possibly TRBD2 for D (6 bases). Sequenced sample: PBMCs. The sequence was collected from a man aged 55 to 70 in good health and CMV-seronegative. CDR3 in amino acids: CASSGGRDLPYEQYF. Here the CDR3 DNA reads TGTGCCAGCAGCGGGGGACGGGATCTTCCCTACGAGCAGTACTTC.